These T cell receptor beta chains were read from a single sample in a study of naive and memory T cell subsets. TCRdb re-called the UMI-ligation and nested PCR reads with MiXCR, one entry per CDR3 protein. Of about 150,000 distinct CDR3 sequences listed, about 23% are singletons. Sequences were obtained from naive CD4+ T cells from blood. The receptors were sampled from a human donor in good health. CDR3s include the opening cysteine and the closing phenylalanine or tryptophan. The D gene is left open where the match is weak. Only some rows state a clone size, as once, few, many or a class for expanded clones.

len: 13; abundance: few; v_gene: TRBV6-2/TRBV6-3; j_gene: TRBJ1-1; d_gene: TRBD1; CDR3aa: CASSPGGGGEAFF; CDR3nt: TGTGCCAGCAGCCCCGGAGGGGGCGGTGAAGCTTTCTTT
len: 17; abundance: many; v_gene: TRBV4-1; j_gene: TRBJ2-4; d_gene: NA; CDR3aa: CASSQAQGIGAKNIQYF; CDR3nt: TGCGCCAGCAGCCAAGCCCAGGGTATTGGAGCCAAAAACATTCAGTACTTC
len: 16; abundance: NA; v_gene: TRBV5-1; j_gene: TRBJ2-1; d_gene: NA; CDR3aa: CASSLDVGPSYNEQFF; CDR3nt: TGCGCCAGCAGCTTGGATGTGGGGCCTTCCTACAATGAGCAGTTCTTC
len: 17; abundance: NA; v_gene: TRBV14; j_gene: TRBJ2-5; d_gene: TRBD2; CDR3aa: CASSQVPQRLAGETQYF; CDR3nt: TGTGCCAGCAGCCAAGTCCCTCAGAGACTAGCAGGGGAGACCCAGTACTTC
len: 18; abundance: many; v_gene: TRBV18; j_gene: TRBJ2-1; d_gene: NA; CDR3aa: CASSPLVASGSSYNEQFF; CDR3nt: TGTGCCAGCTCACCACTTGTGGCTTCGGGAAGCTCCTACAATGAGCAGTTCTTC
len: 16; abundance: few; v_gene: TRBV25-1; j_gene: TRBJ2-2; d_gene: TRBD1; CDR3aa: CASSGNGQGLTGELFF; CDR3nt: TGTGCCAGCAGTGGAAATGGACAGGGTCTCACCGGGGAGCTGTTTTTT
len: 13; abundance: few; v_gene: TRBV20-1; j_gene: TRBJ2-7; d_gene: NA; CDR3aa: CSARGRAVAEQYF; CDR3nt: TGCAGTGCTAGAGGTCGGGCTGTCGCGGAGCAGTACTTC
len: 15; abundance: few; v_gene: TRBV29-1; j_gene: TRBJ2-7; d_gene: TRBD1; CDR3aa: CSVVPPGQTTYEQYF; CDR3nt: TGCAGCGTTGTCCCACCGGGACAGACAACCTACGAGCAGTACTTC
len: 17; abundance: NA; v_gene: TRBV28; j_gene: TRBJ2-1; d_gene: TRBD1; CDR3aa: CASSFRFGQGVPNEQFF; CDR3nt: TGTGCCAGCAGTTTTCGGTTTGGACAGGGGGTCCCCAATGAGCAGTTCTTC
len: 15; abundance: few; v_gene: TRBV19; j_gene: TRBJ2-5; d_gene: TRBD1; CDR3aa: CASSTRQGLQETQYF; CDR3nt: TGTGCCAGTAGTACCCGACAGGGATTGCAAGAGACCCAGTACTTC
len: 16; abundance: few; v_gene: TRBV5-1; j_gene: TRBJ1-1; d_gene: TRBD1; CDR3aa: CASSFSTGTGGTEAFF; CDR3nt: TGCGCCAGCAGCTTCTCTACCGGGACAGGGGGCACTGAAGCTTTCTTT
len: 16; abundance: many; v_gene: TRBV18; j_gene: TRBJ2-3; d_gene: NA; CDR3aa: CASSPTEQGNKNTQYF; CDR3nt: TGTGCCAGCTCACCTACGGAGCAGGGTAACAAAAATACGCAGTATTTT
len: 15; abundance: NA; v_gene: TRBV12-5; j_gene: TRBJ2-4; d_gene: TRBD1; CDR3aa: CASGLGDGTGNIQYF; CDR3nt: TGTGCTAGTGGTTTAGGAGACGGGACAGGGAACATTCAGTACTTC
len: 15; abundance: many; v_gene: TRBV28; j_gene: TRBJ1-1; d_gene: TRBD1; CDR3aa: CASTPRTGDNTEAFF; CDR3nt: TGTGCCAGCACCCCCCGGACAGGGGACAACACTGAAGCTTTCTTT
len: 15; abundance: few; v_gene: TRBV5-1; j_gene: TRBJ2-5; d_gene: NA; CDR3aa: CASSYQDGIQETQYF; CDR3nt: TGCGCCAGCAGCTACCAGGACGGGATCCAAGAGACCCAGTACTTC
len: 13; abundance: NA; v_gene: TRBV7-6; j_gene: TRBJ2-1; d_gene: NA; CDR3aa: CASSGGGRNEQFF; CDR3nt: TGTGCCAGCAGCGGAGGGGGAAGGAATGAGCAGTTCTTC
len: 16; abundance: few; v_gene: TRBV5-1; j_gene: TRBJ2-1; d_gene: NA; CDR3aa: CASSLDASSSYNEQFF; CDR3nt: TGCGCCAGCAGCTTGGATGCTTCGAGCTCCTACAATGAGCAGTTCTTC
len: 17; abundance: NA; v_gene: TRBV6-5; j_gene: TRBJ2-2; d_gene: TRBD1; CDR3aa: CASSNDGQGLRTGELFF; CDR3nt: TGTGCCAGCAGCAATGACGGACAGGGGCTGAGGACCGGGGAGCTGTTTTTT
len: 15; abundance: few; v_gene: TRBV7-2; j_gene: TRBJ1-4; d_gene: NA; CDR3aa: CASSSRRDVGEKLFF; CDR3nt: TGTGCCAGCAGCTCACGCCGGGACGTCGGAGAAAAACTGTTTTTT
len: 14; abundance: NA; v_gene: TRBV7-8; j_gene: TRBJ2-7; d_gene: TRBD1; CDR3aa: CASSRGGAGYEQYF; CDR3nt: TGTGCCAGCAGCCGAGGGGGCGCCGGGTACGAGCAGTACTTC
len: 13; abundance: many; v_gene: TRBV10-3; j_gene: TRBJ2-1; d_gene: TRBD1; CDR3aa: CATRDSAHNEQFF; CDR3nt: TGTGCCACCCGGGACAGTGCCCACAATGAGCAGTTCTTC
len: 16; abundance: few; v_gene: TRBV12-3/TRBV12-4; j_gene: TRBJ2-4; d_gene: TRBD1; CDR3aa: CASSFDRGPSKNIQYF; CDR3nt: TGTGCCAGCAGTTTCGACAGGGGACCCTCTAAAAACATTCAGTACTTC
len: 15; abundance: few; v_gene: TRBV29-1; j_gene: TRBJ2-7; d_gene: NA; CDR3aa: CSVVGDRLLSYEQYF; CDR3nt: TGCAGCGTTGTTGGCGACAGGCTCCTCTCCTACGAGCAGTACTTC